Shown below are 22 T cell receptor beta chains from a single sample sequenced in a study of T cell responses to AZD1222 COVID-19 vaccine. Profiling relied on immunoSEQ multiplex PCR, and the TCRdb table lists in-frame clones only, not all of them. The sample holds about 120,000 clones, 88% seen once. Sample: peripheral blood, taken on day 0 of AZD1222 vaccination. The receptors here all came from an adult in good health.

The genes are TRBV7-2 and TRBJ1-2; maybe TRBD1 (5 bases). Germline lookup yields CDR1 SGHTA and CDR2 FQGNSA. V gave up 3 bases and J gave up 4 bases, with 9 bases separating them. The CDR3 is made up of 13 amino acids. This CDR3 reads CASSLGGIYGYTF. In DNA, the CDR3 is TGTGCCAGCAGCTTGGGGGGGATCTATGGCTACACCTTC.

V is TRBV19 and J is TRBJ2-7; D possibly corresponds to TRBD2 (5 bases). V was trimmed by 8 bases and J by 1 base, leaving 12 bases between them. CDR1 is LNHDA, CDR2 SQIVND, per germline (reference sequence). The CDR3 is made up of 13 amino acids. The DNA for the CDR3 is TGTGCCAGTCGCGGACTCCTATCCTACGAGCAGTACTTC. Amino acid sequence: CASRGLLSYEQYF.

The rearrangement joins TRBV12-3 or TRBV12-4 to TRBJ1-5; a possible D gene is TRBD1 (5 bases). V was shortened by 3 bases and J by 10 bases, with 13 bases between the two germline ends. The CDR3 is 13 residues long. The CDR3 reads CASSLQGGSPQHF. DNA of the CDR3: TGTGCCAGCAGTTTGCAGGGAGGGAGCCCCCAGCATTTT.

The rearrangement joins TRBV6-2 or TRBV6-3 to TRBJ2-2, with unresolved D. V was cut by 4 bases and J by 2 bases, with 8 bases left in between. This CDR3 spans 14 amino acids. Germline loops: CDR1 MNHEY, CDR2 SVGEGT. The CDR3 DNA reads TGTGCCAGCAGTTTTTCAGAAAACACCGGGGAGCTGTTTTTT. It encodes CASSFSENTGELFF.

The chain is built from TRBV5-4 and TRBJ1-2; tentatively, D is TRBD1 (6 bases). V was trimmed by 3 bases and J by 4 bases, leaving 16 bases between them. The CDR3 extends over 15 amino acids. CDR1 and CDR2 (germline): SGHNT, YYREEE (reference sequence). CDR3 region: CASSSTLQGGYGYTF. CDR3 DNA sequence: TGTGCCAGCAGCTCGACACTACAGGGAGGCTATGGCTACACCTTC. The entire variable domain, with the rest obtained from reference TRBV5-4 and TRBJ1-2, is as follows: ETGVTQSPTHLIKTRGQQVTLRCSSQSGHNTVSWYQQALGQGPQFIFQYYREEENGRGNFPPRFSGLQFPNYSSELNVNALELDDSALYLCASSSTLQGGYGYTFGSGTRLTVV.

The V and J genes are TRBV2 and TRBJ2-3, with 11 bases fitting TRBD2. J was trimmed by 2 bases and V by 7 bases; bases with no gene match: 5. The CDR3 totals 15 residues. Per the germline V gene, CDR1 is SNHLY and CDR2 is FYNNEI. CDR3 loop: CASIGTSGYTDTQYF. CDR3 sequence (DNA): TGTGCCAGCATTGGGACTAGCGGTTACACAGATACGCAGTATTTT.

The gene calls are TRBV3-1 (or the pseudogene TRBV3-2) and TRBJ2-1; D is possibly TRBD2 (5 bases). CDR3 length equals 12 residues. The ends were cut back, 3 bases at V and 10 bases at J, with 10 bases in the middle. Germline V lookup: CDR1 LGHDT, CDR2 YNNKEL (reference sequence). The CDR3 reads CASSHPRGEQFF. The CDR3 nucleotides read TGTGCCAGCAGCCACCCAAGAGGGGAGCAGTTCTTC.

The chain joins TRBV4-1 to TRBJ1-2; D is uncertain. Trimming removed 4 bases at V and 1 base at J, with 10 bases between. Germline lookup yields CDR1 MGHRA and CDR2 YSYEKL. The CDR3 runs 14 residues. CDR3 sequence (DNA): TGCGCCAGCAGCCCGTCACTCGGTAACTATGGCTACACCTTC. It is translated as CASSPSLGNYGYTF.

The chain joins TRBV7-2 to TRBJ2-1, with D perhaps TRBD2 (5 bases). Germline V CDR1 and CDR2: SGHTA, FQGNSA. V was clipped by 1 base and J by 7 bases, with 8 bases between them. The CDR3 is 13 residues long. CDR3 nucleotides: TGTGCCAGCAGCTTAGGTGGGGAGAATGAGCAGTTCTTC. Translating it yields CASSLGGENEQFF.

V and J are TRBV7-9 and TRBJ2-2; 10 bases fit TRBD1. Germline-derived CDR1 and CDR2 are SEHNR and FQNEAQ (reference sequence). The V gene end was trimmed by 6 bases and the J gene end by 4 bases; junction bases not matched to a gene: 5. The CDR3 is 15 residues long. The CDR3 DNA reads TGTGCCAGCAGTGACCGGACAGGGGGCACCGGGGAGCTGTTTTTT. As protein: CASSDRTGGTGELFF.

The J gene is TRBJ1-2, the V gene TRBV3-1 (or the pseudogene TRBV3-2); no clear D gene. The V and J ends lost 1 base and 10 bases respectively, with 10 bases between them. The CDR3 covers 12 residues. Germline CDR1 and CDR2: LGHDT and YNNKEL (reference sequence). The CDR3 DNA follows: TGTGCCAGCAGCCAAGGTTTGGCCCTCTACACCTTC. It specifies CASSQGLALYTF.

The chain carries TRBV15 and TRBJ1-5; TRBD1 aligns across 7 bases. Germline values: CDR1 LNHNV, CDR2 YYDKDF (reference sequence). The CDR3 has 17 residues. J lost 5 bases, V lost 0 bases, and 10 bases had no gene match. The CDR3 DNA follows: TGTGCCACCAGCAGAGATCAGTCCGGGACAGATTATCAGCCCCAGCATTTT. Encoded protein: CATSRDQSGTDYQPQHF.

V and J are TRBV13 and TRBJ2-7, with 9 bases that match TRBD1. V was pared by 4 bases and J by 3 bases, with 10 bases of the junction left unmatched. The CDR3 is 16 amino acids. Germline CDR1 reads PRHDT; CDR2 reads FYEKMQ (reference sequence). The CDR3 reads CASSSRTGGANYEQYF. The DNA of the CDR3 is TGTGCCAGCAGCTCTAGAACAGGGGGCGCGAACTACGAGCAGTACTTC. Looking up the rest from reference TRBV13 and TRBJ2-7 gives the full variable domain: AAGVIQSPRHLIKEKRETATLKCYPIPRHDTVYWYQQGPGQDPQFLISFYEKMQSDKGSIPDRFSAQQFSDYHSELNMSSLELGDSALYFCASSSRTGGANYEQYFGPGTRLTVT.

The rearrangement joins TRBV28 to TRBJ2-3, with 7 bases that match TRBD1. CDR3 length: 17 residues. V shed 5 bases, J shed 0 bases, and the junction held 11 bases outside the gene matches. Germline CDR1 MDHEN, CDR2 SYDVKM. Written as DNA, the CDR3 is TGTGCCAGCAGTCCTCCACCGGGACAGCTGAGCACAGATACGCAGTATTTT. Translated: CASSPPPGQLSTDTQYF.

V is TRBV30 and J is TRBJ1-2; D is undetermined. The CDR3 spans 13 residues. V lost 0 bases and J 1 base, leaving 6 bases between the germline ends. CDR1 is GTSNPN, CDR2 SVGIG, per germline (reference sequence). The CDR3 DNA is TGTGCCTGGAGTGTATCGTTTAACTATGGCTACACCTTC. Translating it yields CAWSVSFNYGYTF.

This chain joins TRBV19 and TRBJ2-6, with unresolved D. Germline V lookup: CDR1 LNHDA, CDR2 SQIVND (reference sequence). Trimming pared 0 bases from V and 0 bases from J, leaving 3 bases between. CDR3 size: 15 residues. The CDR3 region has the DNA TGTGCCAGTAGTATAGAAGTCTCTGGGGCCAACGTCCTGACTTTC. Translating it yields CASSIEVSGANVLTF.

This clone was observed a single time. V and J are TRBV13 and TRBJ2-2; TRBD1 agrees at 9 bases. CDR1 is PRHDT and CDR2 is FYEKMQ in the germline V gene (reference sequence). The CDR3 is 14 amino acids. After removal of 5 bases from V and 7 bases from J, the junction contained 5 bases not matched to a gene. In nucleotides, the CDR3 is TGTGCCAGCAGCGAGGGACAGGGAAGCGGGGAGCTGTTTTTT. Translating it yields CASSEGQGSGELFF.

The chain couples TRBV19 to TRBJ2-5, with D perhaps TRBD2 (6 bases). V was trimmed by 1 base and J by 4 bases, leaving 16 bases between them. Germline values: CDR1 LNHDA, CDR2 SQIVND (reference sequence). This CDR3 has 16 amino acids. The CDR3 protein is CASSIGLVPGRETQYF. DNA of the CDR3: TGTGCCAGTAGTATAGGACTAGTCCCTGGCCGAGAGACCCAGTACTTC.

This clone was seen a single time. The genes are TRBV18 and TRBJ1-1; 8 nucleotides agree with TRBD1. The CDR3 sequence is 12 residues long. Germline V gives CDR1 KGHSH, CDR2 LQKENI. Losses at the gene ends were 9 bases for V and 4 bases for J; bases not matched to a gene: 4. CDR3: CASLQGATEAFF. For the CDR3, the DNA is TGTGCCAGTCTCCAGGGGGCCACTGAAGCTTTCTTT.

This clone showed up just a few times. This CDR3 is CASSQGDSGREMGGDTQYF. CDR3 nucleotide sequence: TGTGCCAGCAGCCAAGGGGATAGCGGGAGAGAGATGGGGGGAGATACGCAGTATTTT. This rearrangement joins TRBV3-1 (or the pseudogene TRBV3-2) to TRBJ2-3, with TRBD2 identical over 9 bases. The CDR3 extends over 19 amino acids. V shed 1 base and J 5 bases; nucleotides not matched to a gene: 16. Per the germline V gene, CDR1 is LGHDT and CDR2 is YNNKEL (reference sequence).

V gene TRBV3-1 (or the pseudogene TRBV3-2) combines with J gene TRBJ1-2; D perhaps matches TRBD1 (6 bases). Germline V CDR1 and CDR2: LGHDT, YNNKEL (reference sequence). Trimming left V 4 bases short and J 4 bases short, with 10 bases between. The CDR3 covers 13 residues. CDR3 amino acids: CASSLKGGYGYTF. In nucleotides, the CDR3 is TGTGCCAGCAGCCTGAAAGGGGGCTATGGCTACACCTTC.

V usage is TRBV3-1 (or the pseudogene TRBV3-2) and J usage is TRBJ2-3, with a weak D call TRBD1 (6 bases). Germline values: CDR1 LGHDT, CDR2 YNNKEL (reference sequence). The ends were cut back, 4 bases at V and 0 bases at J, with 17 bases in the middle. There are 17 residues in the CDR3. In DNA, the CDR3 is TGTGCCAGCAGCCCGAAGGGGACACCTCCTAGCACAGATACGCAGTATTTT. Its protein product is CASSPKGTPPSTDTQYF.